Described below is a single T cell receptor (beta chain) sequence and its context. Authors' methods: From reference gene primer amplification, estimates of nucleated cell counts were derived. The method was immunoSEQ multiplex PCR; TCRdb's version includes in-frame clones alone and lacks a portion of them. The D gene and trimming were derived from the DNA, and the V and J assignments and clone size from that table. The sample holds 95,000 to 110,000 clones, over 70% seen once. This specimen belongs to a study of blood T cell repertoires in COVID-19. About the research overall: T cells, B-cell-depleted T cells, or PBMCs supplied cDNA or gDNA.

The V gene lost 3 bases and the J gene lost 5 bases, with 17 bases spanning the gap. This CDR3 contains 15 residues. Germline lookup yields CDR1 MNHEY and CDR2 SVGAGI. The receptor's source is a human donor in a cohort sampled during active or convalescent COVID-19. V gene TRBV6-5 combines with J gene TRBJ2-7, with D perhaps matching TRBD2 (6 bases). Sequences were obtained from peripheral blood. CDR3 DNA sequence: TGTGCCAGCAGTTATCAAGGGCACGGGGGAAACGAGCAGTACTTC. Amino acids: CASSYQGHGGNEQYF.